The clone carrying this T cell receptor (beta chain) was seen repeatedly, ten times or more. This record comes from a study of Graves' ophthalmopathy and Graves' hyperthyroidism. RNA transcripts served as template for amplifying TCR beta CDR3 sequences. The library came from an HTBI-primed first-round RT-PCR and a second-round multiplex PCR. Each CDR3 protein is one row after TCRdb ran MiXCR on the multiplex PCR reads. The data show 350,000 to 400,000 distinct CDR3 sequences, approximately 15% seen once. The clonotype originates from a woman younger than 35 with stable Graves' hyperthyroidism. The material sequenced was peripheral blood.

Here the CDR3 DNA reads TGTGCCAGCAGTGAAACGGTGAGAAGCTACGAGCAGTACTTC. This encodes CASSETVRSYEQYF. The chain has TRBV6-1 and TRBJ2-7, with unresolved D. The CDR3 is 14 residues long. The V gene lost 2 bases and the J gene lost 3 bases, with 11 bases spanning the gap. The germline V gene has CDR1 MNHNS and CDR2 SASEGT.